One sample yielded the 19 T cell receptor beta chains listed below, sequenced in a study of radiotherapy plus CTLA-4 blockade in lung cancer. Method: immunoSEQ multiplex PCR; TCRdb's copy keeps in-frame clones and lacks some. The data contain 110,000 or so clones, around 75% of them singletons. Here the sequenced sample was peripheral blood, taken from a patient treated with radiotherapy plus ipilimumab. These receptors were collected from a human donor with non-small cell lung cancer who had a partial response to radiotherapy plus ipilimumab.

This clone was counted a few times. The chain has TRBV7-2 and TRBJ2-3; D gene unclear. Trimming pared 8 bases from V and 2 bases from J, leaving 11 bases between. The length of the CDR3 is 13 residues. Germline-derived CDR1 and CDR2 are SGHTA and FQGNSA. CDR3 sequence reads: CASDARYTDTQYF. The CDR3 DNA follows: TGTGCCAGCGATGCTCGGTACACAGATACGCAGTATTTT.

This chain joins TRBV27 and TRBJ2-5, with D unresolved. This CDR3 has 14 residues. Trimming removed 3 bases from V and 2 bases from J, with 10 bases in between. CDR1 and CDR2 (germline): MNHEY, SMNVEV (reference sequence). DNA for the CDR3: TGTGCCAGCAGTTTTGGTTCAGGTCAAGAGACCCAGTACTTC. Encoded protein: CASSFGSGQETQYF.

The rearrangement links TRBV28 to TRBJ1-2; 10 bases map to TRBD1. Germline values: CDR1 MDHEN, CDR2 SYDVKM. V gave up 3 bases and J gave up 6 bases; unmatched junction bases: 4. This CDR3 region has 14 residues. CDR3: CASSFRGTGDGYTF. The CDR3 coding sequence is TGTGCCAGCAGTTTTCGGGGGACAGGGGATGGCTACACCTTC.

The rearrangement joins TRBV28 to TRBJ2-1; 11 bases match TRBD2. Germline-derived CDR1 and CDR2 are MDHEN and SYDVKM. J gave up 9 bases and V 6 bases, and 7 bases lay outside the gene matches. This CDR3 comprises 14 residues. The CDR3 region has the DNA TGTGCCAGCAGACTAGCGGGAGTTCGCCGTGAGCAGTTCTTC. It specifies CASRLAGVRREQFF.

This rearrangement joins TRBV15 to TRBJ1-5, with 7 bases lining up with TRBD1. The CDR3 has 16 residues. CDR1 is LNHNV, CDR2 YYDKDF, per germline (reference sequence). V lost 1 base to trimming and J lost 2 bases; unmatched junction nucleotides: 5. CDR3 region: CATSRGRGQGNQPQHF. The CDR3 nucleotides read TGTGCCACCAGCAGAGGGAGGGGGCAGGGCAATCAGCCCCAGCATTTT.

The chain joins TRBV6-5 to TRBJ2-7; 9 bases are shared with TRBD1. The germline CDR1 and CDR2 sequences are MNHEY and SVGAGI. This CDR3 has 14 residues. The trim removed 5 bases at V and 5 bases at J, leaving 7 bases unmatched. The CDR3 DNA reads as TGTGCCAGCAGTCTCTCCGGGACAGGGAACGAGCAGTACTTC. This codes for CASSLSGTGNEQYF.

The gene calls are TRBV4-3 and TRBJ2-1, with TRBD2 matching over 12 bases. Unmatched junction bases numbered 24, after V lost 1 base and J lost 8 bases. Germline values: CDR1 LGHNA, CDR2 YSLEER. The CDR3 loop spans 22 amino acids. The CDR3 nucleotides are TGCGCCAGCAGCCAAGTTTGGGGTGGGGTGACTAGCGGGAGTTGGGCTTTGGATGAGCAGTTCTTC. It yields the protein CASSQVWGGVTSGSWALDEQFF.

This clone was seen only a few times. This chain uses TRBV19 with TRBJ1-2; 8 positions match TRBD1. Per the germline V gene, CDR1 is LNHDA and CDR2 is SQIVND (reference sequence). The CDR3 consists of 17 residues. Trimming at V came to 7 bases and at J to 4 bases, leaving 17 bases not matched to a gene. CDR3 nucleotides: TGTGCCAGTACCCTCCGGACAGGGACGGGAGAGGGCTATGGCTACACCTTC. This encodes CASTLRTGTGEGYGYTF.

J is TRBJ1-1 and V is TRBV6-1; D is uncertain. The CDR3 has 11 residues. V shed 6 bases and J shed 6 bases, with 8 bases lying between them. Per germline, CDR1 MNHNS and CDR2 SASEGT. As DNA, the CDR3 is TGTGCCAGCAGCTCGAGAGCTGAAGCTTTCTTT. This translates into CASSSRAEAFF.

The chain joins TRBV27 to TRBJ2-5; TRBD1 aligns across 8 bases. The CDR3 sequence is 14 residues long. The J segment lost 1 base and the V segment lost 8 bases, leaving 6 bases of the junction unmatched. The germline CDR1 and CDR2 sequences are MNHEY and SMNVEV (reference sequence). CDR3 coding DNA: TGTGCCAGCTGGATAGGACAGGGCCAAGAGACCCAGTACTTC. It encodes CASWIGQGQETQYF.

The chain links TRBV9 to TRBJ1-4; D uncertain. Trimming removed 4 bases at V and 1 base at J, with 11 bases between. CDR1 SGDLS and CDR2 YYNGEE come from the germline V gene. There are 15 residues in the CDR3. CDR3: CASSPGRRTNEKLFF. The CDR3 nucleotides are TGTGCCAGCAGCCCAGGCAGGCGAACTAATGAAAAACTGTTTTTT.

V gene TRBV30 combines with J gene TRBJ1-1; TRBD1 agrees at 7 bases. From germline, CDR1 is GTSNPN and CDR2 SVGIG (reference sequence). CDR3 size: 13 residues. Unmatched junction bases numbered 2, after V lost 3 bases and J lost 1 base. CDR3 sequence reads: CAWRQGRNTEAFF. The CDR3 bases are TGTGCCTGGAGACAGGGGCGGAACACTGAAGCTTTCTTT. Full variable domain (outside the CDR3, taken from reference TRBV30 and TRBJ1-1): SQTIHQWPATLVQPVGSPLSLECTVEGTSNPNLYWYRQAAGRGLQLLFYSVGIGQISSEVPQNLSASRPQDRQFILSSKKLLLSDSGFYLCAWRQGRNTEAFFGQGTRLTVV.

The chain uses TRBV9 and TRBJ1-2, with a possible D match to TRBD1 (6 bases). CDR3 length: 14 residues. V lost 3 bases and J lost 4, with 13 bases in between. Germline CDR1 is SGDLS and CDR2 is YYNGEE. CDR3 in amino acids: CASSALQGAYGYTF. CDR3 coding DNA: TGTGCCAGCAGCGCCCTACAGGGTGCCTATGGCTACACCTTC.

The CDR3: CASSLTSGAYNEQFF. CDR3 bases: TGTGCCAGCAGCTTGACTAGCGGCGCCTACAATGAGCAGTTCTTC. The chain has TRBV7-6 and TRBJ2-1; TRBD2 matches 9 bases. The CDR3 consists of 15 residues. J was trimmed by 2 bases and V by 3 bases; bases with no gene match: 2. Germline CDR1 SGHVS, CDR2 FNYEAQ.

V is TRBV6-1 and J is TRBJ1-1; 8 bases line up with TRBD1. The ends lost 5 bases at V and 1 base at J; junction bases unmatched: 6. The CDR3 extends over 15 amino acids. Germline CDR1 is MNHNS and CDR2 is SASEGT. The CDR3 nucleotides read TGTGCCAGCAGTTGGACAGGGCGAGGGAACACTGAAGCTTTCTTT. Amino acid sequence: CASSWTGRGNTEAFF.

Remarks on this clone: The sample holds other DNA sequences that translate to the same CDR3. The chain has TRBV18 and TRBJ1-2; TRBD1 aligns across 8 bases. There are 14 residues in the CDR3. Per the germline V gene, CDR1 is KGHSH and CDR2 is LQKENI. V was pared by 3 bases and J by 2 bases, with 2 bases of the junction left unmatched. CDR3 DNA sequence: TGTGCCAGCTCACCTGGACAGGGAAACTATGGCTACACCTTC. Amino acid sequence: CASSPGQGNYGYTF.

The chain links TRBV27 to TRBJ2-2, with D possibly TRBD2 on 5 matching bases. Germline assignment: CDR1 MNHEY and CDR2 SMNVEV (reference sequence). This CDR3 spans 15 amino acids. Deletions cut 4 bases from V and 1 base from J, with 10 bases between. DNA for the CDR3: TGTGCCAGCAGTTACCGGGGTATGAACACCGGGGAGCTGTTTTTT. Protein product: CASSYRGMNTGELFF.

J is TRBJ2-7 and V is TRBV6-5, with TRBD2 matching 15 bases. The CDR3 covers 16 residues. The germline gives CDR1 MNHEY, CDR2 SVGAGI. The V segment lost 4 bases and the J segment 1 base; nucleotides outside the gene matches: 2. CDR3: CASSSGTSGRSYEQYF. CDR3 coding DNA: TGTGCCAGCAGTTCCGGGACTAGCGGGAGGTCCTACGAGCAGTACTTC.

Concerning this clone: With a much larger clone just one base away, this may be a read error. V is TRBV28 and J is TRBJ2-5; a weak D match, TRBD2 (6 bases). The J call is uncertain, as TRBJ2-7 better fits the DNA end. The length of the CDR3 is 13 residues. Germline-derived CDR1 and CDR2 are MDHEN and SYDVKM. The CDR3 nucleotides read TGTGCCAGCGGAGGGACTCCTTCCTACGAGCAGTACTTC. Translating it yields CASGGTPSYEQYF.